One sample yielded the 23 T cell receptor beta chains listed below, sequenced in a study of T cell repertoires in cytomegalovirus infection. TCRdb re-analysed the reads in MiXCR, keeping a single row per CDR3 protein. The sample consists of 310,000 or so distinct CDR3 sequences, 17% of them appearing once. The sequencing input was PBMCs. These TCRs come from a human donor in good health (CMV status not recorded). Some clones in this sample may be carry-over from other donors' samples.

This clonotype was detected many times. The gene calls are TRBV28 and TRBJ1-2, with 7 bases fitting TRBD1. Germline V gives CDR1 MDHEN, CDR2 SYDVKM. This CDR3 is built from 14 residues. Unmatched junction bases numbered 7, after V lost 6 bases and J lost 3 bases. The CDR3 DNA follows: TGTGCCAGCAGACCGACAGGGACCCACTATGGCTACACCTTC. As protein: CASRPTGTHYGYTF.

This clonotype was counted once. V gene TRBV5-5 combines with J gene TRBJ2-5, with D maybe TRBD2 (6 bases). There are 14 residues in the CDR3. Germline V gives CDR1 SGHKS, CDR2 YYEKEE (reference sequence). V was clipped by 5 bases and J by 2 bases, with 13 bases between them. CDR3 bases: TGTGCCAGCAGGGAAGGAGGGCTTCAAGAGACCCAGTACTTC. Encoded protein: CASREGGLQETQYF.

This clonotype was counted between two and nine times. The rearrangement links TRBV5-1 to TRBJ2-2, with 9 bases fitting TRBD1. Germline V CDR1 and CDR2: SGHRS, YFSETQ. The CDR3 runs 15 residues. Trimming removed 4 bases from V and 7 bases from J; junction bases left unmatched: 8. In DNA, the CDR3 is TGCGCCAGCAGCAAACGACAGGGGGTTGACGGGGAGCTGTTTTTT. This gives the protein CASSKRQGVDGELFF.

The chain is built from TRBV18 and TRBJ2-1; the match to TRBD1 covers 9 bases. Looked up from germline, CDR1 is KGHSH and CDR2 is LQKENI. V dropped 3 bases and J dropped 9; count of bases not matched to a gene: 12. The CDR3 length is 16 residues. The CDR3 loop reads CASSPTGGDRMGEQFF. CDR3 nucleotide sequence: TGTGCCAGCTCACCGACAGGGGGTGATAGAATGGGTGAGCAGTTCTTC.

The chain uses TRBV28 and TRBJ1-1; D unresolved. Trimming removed 9 bases at V and 1 base at J, with 18 bases between. Germline CDR1 MDHEN, CDR2 SYDVKM. This CDR3 is 15 amino acids long. The CDR3: CASSPEDGRNTEAFF. DNA of the CDR3: TGTGCCAGTTCCCCCGAGGACGGGAGGAACACTGAAGCTTTCTTT.

V usage is TRBV15 and J usage is TRBJ1-4, with D tentatively TRBD1 (5 bases). The CDR3 consists of 13 residues. V was clipped by 1 base and J by 10 bases, with 10 bases between them. The germline CDR1 and CDR2 sequences are LNHNV and YYDKDF (reference sequence). CDR3 nucleotides: TGTGCCACCAGCAGAGTTCCGGGGGGAAAACTGTTTTTT. Protein: CATSRVPGGKLFF.

This clonotype was counted at least ten times. The rearrangement uses TRBV7-2 and TRBJ1-3, with TRBD1 matching 9 bases. CDR3 length: 16 amino acids. The junction had 9 bases not matched to a gene; V was cut back by 5 bases and J by 4 bases. Germline V CDR1 and CDR2: SGHTA, FQGNSA. The CDR3 DNA reads as TGTGCCAGCAGCCCCGGGGGACAGGGAGGCGGAAACACCATATATTTT. Translated: CASSPGGQGGGNTIYF.

The genes are TRBV4-1 and TRBJ2-7, with D unresolved. The CDR3 length is 14 residues. Trimming took off 5 bases at V and 7 bases at J, with 18 bases between the two ends. From germline, CDR1 is MGHRA and CDR2 YSYEKL. The chain's CDR3 is CASSYETEPVEQYF. The CDR3 bases are TGCGCCAGCAGCTATGAGACGGAACCTGTGGAGCAGTACTTC.

Turning to this clonotype: At one end the junction does not follow the germline gene, possibly because of a read error. J is TRBJ1-1 and V is TRBV4-1, with D hard to call. The CDR3 covers 18 residues. From germline, CDR1 is MGHRA and CDR2 YSYEKL. Here the CDR3 reads CASSQNGAGGRRNSEAFF. Written as DNA, the CDR3 is TGCGCCAGCAGCCAGAATGGCGCTGGTGGACGAAGGAACAGTGAAGCTTTCTTT.

Ten or more counts support this clonotype. This chain uses TRBV2 with TRBJ1-6; 7 bases align to TRBD1. V gave up 2 bases and J gave up 7 bases; unmatched junction bases: 17. The CDR3 contains 19 residues. CDR1 SNHLY and CDR2 FYNNEI come from the germline V gene. The CDR3 is CASSESLLATGTVNSPLHF. The CDR3 nucleotides are TGTGCCAGCAGTGAATCGCTCTTGGCGACCGGGACAGTGAATTCACCCCTCCACTTT.

This clonotype was observed a handful of times. A clone one base away is much larger, so this may be a read error. This chain joins TRBV7-2 and TRBJ2-1; D possibly matches TRBD1 or TRBD2 (5 bases each). V lost 1 base to trimming and J lost 8 bases, with 9 bases between them. Germline V CDR1 and CDR2: SGHTA, FQGNSA. The CDR3 loop spans 13 amino acids. CDR3 nucleotide sequence: TGTGCCAGCAGCTTAGGGGGGTACGATGAGCAGTTCTTC. It yields the protein CASSLGGYDEQFF. Full variable domain (missing parts from reference TRBV7-2 and TRBJ2-1): GAGVSQSPSNKVTEKGKDVELRCDPISGHTALYWYRQSLGQGLEFLIYFQGNSAPDKSGLPSDRFSAERTGGSVSTLTIQRTQQEDSAVYLCASSLGGYDEQFFGPGTRLTVL.

This clonotype was observed a single time. V and J are TRBV2 and TRBJ2-1; D is unresolved. V was shortened by 6 bases and J by 6 bases, with 27 bases between the two germline ends. The germline V gene has CDR1 SNHLY and CDR2 FYNNEI. The CDR3 loop spans 18 amino acids. CDR3 residues: CASSALLYSGKDSNEQFF. The CDR3 DNA sequence: TGTGCCAGCAGCGCCCTGTTGTATTCGGGCAAGGATAGCAATGAGCAGTTCTTC.

This clonotype was observed a few times. The V and J genes are TRBV11-3 and TRBJ2-1; TRBD1 matches 10 bases. Trimming took 5 bases from V and 2 from J; bases not matched to a gene: 6. The CDR3 totals 16 residues. Per germline, CDR1 SGHNT and CDR2 YENEEA. The CDR3 region has the DNA TGTGCCAGCAGCAAGAAAGGGACAGGGGCCTACAATGAGCAGTTCTTC. Amino acid sequence: CASSKKGTGAYNEQFF.

This clonotype was found many times. This chain connects TRBV4-1 to TRBJ1-5; D is uncertain. CDR1 and CDR2 (germline): MGHRA, YSYEKL. The CDR3 covers 13 residues. V dropped 2 bases and J dropped 4 bases, with 6 bases sitting between them. CDR3 in amino acids: CASSQFLNQPQHF. As DNA, the CDR3 is TGCGCCAGCAGCCAATTCTTAAATCAGCCCCAGCATTTT.

V gene TRBV24-1 combines with J gene TRBJ2-5; 7 bases are a match to TRBD1. Trimming cost V 2 bases and J 12 bases; bases outside gene matches: 5. CDR1 is KGHDR and CDR2 is SFDVKD in the germline V gene. The CDR3 sequence is 12 residues long. For the CDR3, the DNA is TGTGCCACCAGTGATTACGGAGACAGGGAGTACTTC. Its translation: CATSDYGDREYF.

The sample holds many counts of this clonotype. The chain couples TRBV7-2 to TRBJ1-4; 7 positions match TRBD1. V shed 0 bases, J shed 8 bases, and the junction held 12 bases outside the gene matches. Germline CDR1 is SGHTA and CDR2 is FQGNSA. The CDR3 runs to 17 residues. The CDR3 is CASSLAVRGSLNEKLFF. The CDR3, as DNA: TGTGCCAGCAGCTTAGCCGTCAGGGGGAGCTTAAACGAAAAACTGTTTTTT.

The V gene is TRBV10-3, the J gene TRBJ2-3; either TRBD1 or TRBD2 may supply D (6 bases each). The germline CDR1 and CDR2 sequences are ENHRY and SYGVKD. V lost 7 bases and J lost 0, with 8 bases in between. The CDR3 runs to 13 residues. CDR3 loop: CAITGASTDTQYF. CDR3 in DNA: TGTGCCATCACGGGGGCAAGCACAGATACGCAGTATTTT.

V and J are TRBV9 and TRBJ2-3; 10 nucleotides line up with TRBD1. V shed 3 bases and J 4 bases; nucleotides not matched to a gene: 5. This CDR3 has 15 amino acids. Germline assignment: CDR1 SGDLS and CDR2 YYNGEE. CDR3 protein: CASSARDRGADTQYF. DNA of the CDR3: TGTGCCAGCAGCGCCCGGGACAGGGGTGCAGATACGCAGTATTTT.

There are many counts of this clonotype. The chain combines TRBV7-2 with TRBJ1-4; possibly TRBD1 for D (5 bases). Trimming shortened V by 6 bases and J by 8 bases, and 13 bases separated the two germline ends. This CDR3 contains 13 residues. Per the germline V gene, CDR1 is SGHTA and CDR2 is FQGNSA. CDR3 loop: CASRYSQGEKLFF. CDR3 DNA: TGTGCCAGCAGATACTCTCAGGGAGAAAAACTGTTTTTT.

On this clonotype: A read error may be the cause here, since a much bigger clone is one base away. Since the CDR3 does not end with the conserved phenylalanine or tryptophan, this likely comes from a read error. The rearrangement joins TRBV11-1 to TRBJ2-5; the D gene is possibly TRBD1 (5 bases). Trimming pared 5 bases from V and 5 bases from J, leaving 9 bases between. Germline V gene data show CDR1 as SGHAT and CDR2 as FQDESV (reference sequence). This CDR3 has 12 amino acids. The CDR3 DNA is TGTGCCAGCAGCAGACAGTGGGAGACCCAGTACATC. It encodes CASSRQWETQYI.

This clonotype has a handful of counts. This chain connects TRBV18 to TRBJ2-7, with D unresolved. This CDR3 spans 13 amino acids. V was clipped by 2 bases and J by 2 bases, with 7 bases between them. CDR1 and CDR2 (germline): KGHSH, LQKENI. The CDR3 is CASSPMETYEQYF. The CDR3 DNA is TGTGCCAGCTCACCAATGGAAACCTACGAGCAGTACTTC. Full variable domain (remainder filled in from reference TRBV18 and TRBJ2-7): NAGVMQNPRHLVRRRGQEARLRCSPMKGHSHVYWYRQLPEEGLKFMVYLQKENIIDESGMPKERFSAEFPKEGPSILRIQQVVRGDSAAYFCASSPMETYEQYFGPGTRLTVT.

The chain combines TRBV12-5 with TRBJ2-1; 9 bases are shared with TRBD1. V dropped 5 bases and J dropped 10; count of bases not matched to a gene: 9. The CDR3 is 14 residues long. The germline V gene has CDR1 LGHNT and CDR2 FRNRAP. CDR3 residues: CASGLDRGGWEQFF. The CDR3 DNA reads TGTGCTAGTGGTCTGGACAGGGGAGGATGGGAGCAGTTCTTC.

Many counts were recorded for this clonotype. This chain uses TRBV7-9 with TRBJ2-3; 11 nucleotides agree with TRBD2. This CDR3 has 16 residues. J gave up 0 bases and V 3 bases, and 2 bases lay outside the gene matches. CDR1 is SEHNR, CDR2 FQNEAQ, per germline (reference sequence). CDR3 nucleotides: TGTGCCAGCAGCTTGACTAGCGGGGTGAGCACAGATACGCAGTATTTT. It yields the protein CASSLTSGVSTDTQYF.